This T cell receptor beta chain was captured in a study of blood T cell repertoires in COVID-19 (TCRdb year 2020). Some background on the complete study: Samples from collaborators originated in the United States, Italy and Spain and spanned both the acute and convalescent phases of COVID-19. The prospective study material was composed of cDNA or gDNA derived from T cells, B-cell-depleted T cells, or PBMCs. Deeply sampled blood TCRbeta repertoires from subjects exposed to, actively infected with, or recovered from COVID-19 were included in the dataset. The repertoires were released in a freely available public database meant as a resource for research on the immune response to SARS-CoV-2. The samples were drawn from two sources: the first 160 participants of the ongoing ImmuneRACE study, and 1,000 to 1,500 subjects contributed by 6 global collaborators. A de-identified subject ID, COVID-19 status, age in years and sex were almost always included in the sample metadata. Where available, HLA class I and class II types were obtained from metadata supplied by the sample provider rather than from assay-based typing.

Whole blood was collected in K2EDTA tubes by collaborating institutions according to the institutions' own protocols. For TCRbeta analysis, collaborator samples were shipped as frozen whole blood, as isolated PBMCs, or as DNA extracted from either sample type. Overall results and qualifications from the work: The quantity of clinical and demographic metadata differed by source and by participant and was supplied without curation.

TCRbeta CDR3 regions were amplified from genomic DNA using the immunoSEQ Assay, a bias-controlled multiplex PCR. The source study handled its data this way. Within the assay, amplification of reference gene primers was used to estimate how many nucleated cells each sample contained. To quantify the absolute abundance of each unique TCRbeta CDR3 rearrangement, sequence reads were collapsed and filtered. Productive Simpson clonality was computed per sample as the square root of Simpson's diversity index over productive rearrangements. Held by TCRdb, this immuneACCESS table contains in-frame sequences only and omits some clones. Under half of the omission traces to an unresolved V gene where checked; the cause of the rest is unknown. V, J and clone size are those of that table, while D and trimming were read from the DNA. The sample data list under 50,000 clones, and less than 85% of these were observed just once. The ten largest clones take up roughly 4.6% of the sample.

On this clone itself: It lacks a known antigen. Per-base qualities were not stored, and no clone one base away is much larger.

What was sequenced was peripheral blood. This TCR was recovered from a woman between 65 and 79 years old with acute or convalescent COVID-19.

The DNA is TGTGCCAGCAGCCAAGGGCCCGGCGGGAGTGCCTACGAGCAGTACTTC. It translates as CASSQGPGGSAYEQYF. In this chain, TRBV4-2 is recombined with TRBJ2-7; the central 7 bases match TRBD2. The germline V gene gives CDR1 as LGHNA and CDR2 as YNFKEQ. Trimming removed 1 base from V and 2 bases from J; the gene matches leave 8 bases unexplained. From cysteine to phenylalanine, the CDR3 is 16 amino acids long. Left in the record is the CDR3 DNA by itself, 48 bases read in frame from the first base.